These 7 T cell receptor beta chains were all obtained from the same sample, sequenced in a study of blood T cell repertoires in COVID-19. Clones were sequenced by immunoSEQ multiplex PCR, and TCRdb holds only the in-frame ones, with some missing. The table has roughly 300,000 clones, roughly 89% seen once; the top ten hold about 2%. Sequencing was done on a sample of peripheral blood. The receptors stem from a woman aged 25 to 39 with COVID-19, enrolled during active disease.

The rearrangement links TRBV11-2 to TRBJ1-2; possibly TRBD1 for D (6 bases). This CDR3 region has 15 residues. V lost 1 base to trimming and J lost 2 bases, with 11 bases between them. Looked up from germline, CDR1 is SGHAT and CDR2 is FQNNGV. The CDR3 nucleotides are TGTGCCAGCAGCTTAGTAAGGGGGACGAACTATGGCTACACCTTC. As protein: CASSLVRGTNYGYTF.

The CDR3 region has the DNA TGTGCCAGCAGCTCACGACAGGGTGGGTACACTGAAGCTTTCTTT. Its protein is CASSSRQGGYTEAFF. V is TRBV7-9 and J is TRBJ1-1, with TRBD1 identical over 7 bases. Germline CDR1 SEHNR, CDR2 FQNEAQ (reference sequence). This CDR3 region has 15 residues. The junction had 8 bases not matched to a gene; V was cut back by 4 bases and J by 3 bases.

This chain uses TRBV3-1 (or the pseudogene TRBV3-2) with TRBJ1-4; D ambiguous. V was cut by 1 base and J by 7 bases, with 13 bases left in between. CDR3 length equals 15 residues. Germline V lookup: CDR1 LGHDT, CDR2 YNNKEL (reference sequence). CDR3 residues: CASSQGWLRGEKLFF. The DNA of the CDR3 is TGTGCCAGCAGCCAAGGGTGGTTGCGAGGTGAAAAACTGTTTTTT.

The chain links TRBV5-1 to TRBJ1-2; perhaps TRBD1 as D (6 bases). Trimming left V 0 bases short and J 8 bases short, with 14 bases between. The CDR3 runs to 14 residues. CDR1 and CDR2 from the germline V gene are SGHRS and YFSETQ. For the CDR3, the DNA is TGCGCCAGCAGCTTGGTAGAAGGGGGACGAGGCTACACCTTC. It is translated as CASSLVEGGRGYTF.

The V call is TRBV6-2 or TRBV6-3, the J call TRBJ1-5, with D perhaps TRBD1 (6 bases). The CDR3 runs to 15 residues. Germline lookup yields CDR1 MNHEY and CDR2 SVGEGT. Trimming shortened V by 6 bases and J by 5 bases, and 17 bases separated the two germline ends. CDR3 DNA sequence: TGTGCCAGCAGCATGGGGGGGGCGAGGGATCAGCCCCAGCATTTT. Its protein is CASSMGGARDQPQHF.

The chain joins TRBV18 to TRBJ1-5; 9 bases are shared with TRBD1. The length of the CDR3 is 17 residues. V lost 1 base to trimming and J lost 4 bases; unmatched junction nucleotides: 8. Germline V gene data show CDR1 as KGHSH and CDR2 as LQKENI. The CDR3 spells CASSPLPPGTGNQPQHF. CDR3 sequence (DNA): TGTGCCAGCTCACCACTACCGCCGGGGACAGGGAATCAGCCCCAGCATTTT.

The chain combines TRBV19 with TRBJ1-3; the D is unclear. The CDR3 is 13 amino acids. CDR1 LNHDA and CDR2 SQIVND come from the germline V gene (reference sequence). V was trimmed by 4 bases and J by 4 bases, leaving 8 bases between them. The CDR3 DNA follows: TGTGCCAGTAGTACGTTGGCAGGAAACACCATATATTTT. This codes for CASSTLAGNTIYF.